The TCR beta chain described here comes from a study of T cells in Graves' hyperthyroidism and ophthalmopathy. Broader study findings: Blood held most thyroid clonotypes expanded above 0.001 frequency. Stable hyperthyroidism was told apart from ophthalmopathy by a model built on 13 V-J features.

Reasons for excluding patients were uncontrolled infection, other autoimmune disease, pregnancy or lactation. Every diagnosis used clinical symptoms, serum thyroxine and TRAb, thyroid ultrasound and orbital computed tomography. As concerns this clonotype: Antigen specificity is unknown.

This CDR3 spans 16 amino acids. After removal of 0 bases from V and 7 bases from J, the junction contained 12 bases not matched to a gene. CDR1 and CDR2 (germline): DFQATT, SNEGSKA (reference sequence). There were TCR beta CDR3 regions amplified from RNA transcripts. HTBI primers drove first-round RT-PCR of the TCR CDR3. MiXCR was run by TCRdb on the multiplex PCR reads, yielding one entry per CDR3 protein. The profile covers about 660,000 distinct CDR3 sequences, with just under 45% appearing a single time and about 7.7% taken by the ten largest. The V gene is TRBV20-1, the J gene TRBJ1-5; 7 bases map to TRBD1. Sequencing input: peripheral blood or thyroid tissue (not recorded which). This TCR derives from an adult man with Graves' disease, either hyperthyroidism or ophthalmopathy (not recorded which). In nucleotides, the CDR3 is TGCAGTGCTAGAGATAAACAGGGGAAGTGGGTACAGCCCCAGCATTTT. Residues: CSARDKQGKWVQPQHF.